Presented here are 3 T cell receptor beta chains from one specimen sequenced in a study of T cell responses to AZD1222 COVID-19 vaccine. Profiled with immunoSEQ multiplex PCR; TCRdb holds only in-frame clones, not every one. The repertoire includes 150,000 to 200,000 clones, 85% to 90% of them detected once, and roughly a quarter sits in the top ten. The specimen was peripheral blood, collected 28 days after the second AZD1222 dose. Source of these receptors: an adult who received the AZD1222 COVID-19 vaccine.

CDR3 DNA sequence: TGTGCCAGCAGCCCGGGACACCCCAGGCCGTTCTTC. It is translated as CASSPGHPRPFF. The gene calls are TRBV7-2 and TRBJ2-1, with D possibly matching TRBD1 (6 bases). This CDR3 region has 12 residues. CDR1 is SGHTA, CDR2 FQGNSA, per germline. V lost 5 bases and J 15 bases, leaving 17 bases between the germline ends.

The chain joins TRBV12-3 or TRBV12-4 to TRBJ1-2; 8 nucleotides line up with TRBD1. J lost 7 bases, V lost 7 bases, and 5 bases had no gene match. The CDR3 totals 12 residues. The CDR3: CASTQGAGGYTF. The CDR3 nucleotides are TGTGCCAGCACCCAGGGGGCAGGTGGCTACACCTTC.

This clone occurred once. The junction shows a germline mismatch at one end, possibly a read error. The chain employs TRBV7-7 and TRBJ2-1, with TRBD2 matching over 9 bases. Germline V gene data show CDR1 as SSHAT and CDR2 as FNYEAQ (reference sequence). This CDR3 region has 15 residues. CDR3 sequence (DNA): TGTGCTAGCAGCTTAAGCGGGAGGACGGCCGATGAGCAGTTCTTC. Protein product: CASSLSGRTADEQFF.